Presented here are 21 T cell receptor beta chains from one specimen sequenced in a study of blood T cell repertoires in COVID-19. Method: immunoSEQ multiplex PCR; TCRdb's copy keeps in-frame clones and lacks some. The sample holds around 330,000 clones, 90% seen once. The specimen was PBMCs or T cells enriched from blood (not recorded which). All receptors come from a man aged 60 to 69 who had recovered from COVID-19.

This clone was recorded once. This chain uses TRBV15 with TRBJ2-7, with 7 bases lining up with TRBD2. Germline V gene lookup returns CDR1 LNHNV and CDR2 YYDKDF (reference sequence). The ends lost 0 bases at V and 6 bases at J; junction bases unmatched: 8. The CDR3 extends over 15 amino acids. CDR3 region: CATSRDRVGGIEQYF. Here the CDR3 DNA reads TGTGCCACCAGCAGAGACCGGGTGGGGGGGATCGAGCAGTACTTC.

V gene TRBV18 combines with J gene TRBJ1-6; D is unresolved. The length of the CDR3 is 14 residues. V was trimmed by 3 bases and J by 7 bases, leaving 10 bases between them. CDR1 KGHSH and CDR2 LQKENI come from the germline V gene. CDR3 coding DNA: TGTGCCAGCTCACCCCAGGAGGTAAATTCACCCCTCCACTTT. Its protein is CASSPQEVNSPLHF.

The genes are TRBV7-2 and TRBJ2-2; 11 bases align to TRBD2. The CDR3 extends over 17 amino acids. Trimming at V came to 5 bases and at J to 0 bases, leaving 5 bases not matched to a gene. CDR1 and CDR2 (germline): SGHTA, FQGNSA. The CDR3 bases are TGTGCCAGCAGCCCGCCGGGACTAGCGGCGAACACCGGGGAGCTGTTTTTT. This gives the protein CASSPPGLAANTGELFF.

CDR3 loop: CASGLVRGNEQFF. Written as DNA, the CDR3 is TGTGCTAGTGGTTTGGTAAGGGGAAATGAGCAGTTCTTC. V usage is TRBV12-5 and J usage is TRBJ2-1; perhaps TRBD1 as D (5 bases). Looked up from germline, CDR1 is LGHNT and CDR2 is FRNRAP. There are 13 residues in the CDR3. V shed 0 bases and J shed 7 bases, with 7 bases lying between them.

V is TRBV7-3 and J is TRBJ1-2; perhaps TRBD1 as D (6 bases). V was clipped by 5 bases and J by 3 bases, with 19 bases between them. Germline V gives CDR1 SGHTA, CDR2 FQGTGA. The CDR3 covers 16 residues. CDR3 sequence: CASSPNHRAPYYGYTF. In DNA, the CDR3 is TGTGCCAGCAGCCCGAATCACAGGGCCCCTTACTATGGCTACACCTTC.

This rearrangement joins TRBV7-2 to TRBJ1-5, with a weak D call TRBD1 (5 bases). Trimming removed 1 base at V and 0 bases at J, with 13 bases between. Germline values: CDR1 SGHTA, CDR2 FQGNSA. CDR3 size: 17 residues. CDR3 sequence: CASSLGKTVYSNQPQHF. DNA for the CDR3: TGTGCCAGCAGCTTAGGGAAGACAGTTTATAGCAATCAGCCCCAGCATTTT.

J is TRBJ2-7 and V is TRBV5-4; TRBD2 might be the D (5 bases). Germline CDR1 SGHNT, CDR2 YYREEE (reference sequence). The CDR3 is 14 amino acids. Trimming pared 4 bases from V and 0 bases from J, leaving 11 bases between. CDR3 in amino acids: CASSPQRNSYEQYF. The CDR3 nucleotides are TGTGCCAGCAGCCCTCAGCGGAACTCCTACGAGCAGTACTTC.

This clone was counted a few times. V and J are TRBV7-9 and TRBJ2-3, with 8 bases fitting TRBD2. The germline gives CDR1 SEHNR, CDR2 FQNEAQ (reference sequence). The V segment lost 6 bases and the J segment 1 base; nucleotides outside the gene matches: 6. CDR3 length: 15 residues. CDR3 residues: CASRTGTRGTDTQYF. Here the CDR3 DNA reads TGTGCCAGCAGGACCGGGACTAGGGGCACAGATACGCAGTATTTT.

The V and J genes are TRBV7-9 and TRBJ1-1, with TRBD1 matching over 7 bases. Germline assignment: CDR1 SEHNR and CDR2 FQNEAQ (reference sequence). V shed 6 bases and J 1 base; nucleotides not matched to a gene: 5. The CDR3 loop spans 14 amino acids. The CDR3 bases are TGTGCCAGCAGTCACCGGGACAGGAACACTGAAGCTTTCTTT. It yields the protein CASSHRDRNTEAFF.

The chain combines TRBV9 with TRBJ1-3; D unclear. The CDR3 loop spans 13 amino acids. From germline, CDR1 is SGDLS and CDR2 YYNGEE. V shed 0 bases and J shed 4 bases, with 5 bases lying between them. In nucleotides, the CDR3 is TGTGCCAGCAGCGTAGAAGCAGGAAACACCATATATTTT. This codes for CASSVEAGNTIYF.

This clone was seen only once. The CDR3 sequence is CASRGGWGSSLHF. CDR3 nucleotide sequence: TGTGCCAGCAGGGGGGGATGGGGCAGCTCGCTCCACTTT. V usage is TRBV6-5 and J usage is TRBJ1-6; D possibly corresponds to TRBD1 (5 bases). CDR1 and CDR2 (germline): MNHEY, SVGAGI. Deletions cut 6 bases from V and 16 bases from J, with 19 bases between. This CDR3 spans 13 amino acids.

The chain joins TRBV28 to TRBJ1-6, with D unclear. Trimming left V 1 base short and J 6 bases short, with 7 bases between. The CDR3 runs to 14 residues. Germline V lookup: CDR1 MDHEN, CDR2 SYDVKM. The CDR3 reads CASSLLPVNSPLHF. In DNA form, the CDR3 reads TGTGCCAGCAGTTTATTGCCGGTTAATTCACCCCTCCACTTT.

The J gene is TRBJ2-7, the V gene TRBV15; TRBD1 agrees at 7 bases. The germline CDR1 and CDR2 sequences are LNHNV and YYDKDF (reference sequence). The V and J ends lost 0 bases and 7 bases, in that order; junction bases with no gene match: 12. CDR3 length: 16 amino acids. The CDR3 loop is CATSRDQGVKAREQYF. In DNA, the CDR3 is TGTGCCACCAGCAGAGATCAGGGGGTTAAAGCTCGTGAGCAGTACTTC.

The V gene is TRBV7-9, the J gene TRBJ2-7; possible D gene TRBD2, 6 bases. Germline lookup yields CDR1 SEHNR and CDR2 FQNEAQ (reference sequence). The length of the CDR3 is 13 residues. V was clipped by 3 bases and J by 5 bases, with 11 bases between them. CDR3: CASSFGGDHEQYF. CDR3 DNA: TGTGCCAGCAGCTTCGGAGGGGACCACGAGCAGTACTTC.

The chain links TRBV2 to TRBJ2-2, with no clear D. V lost 6 bases and J lost 5, with 16 bases in between. This CDR3 is built from 15 residues. The germline CDR1 and CDR2 sequences are SNHLY and FYNNEI. CDR3 nucleotides: TGTGCCAGCAGCGAGCTGTTACCCCGAACCGGGGAGCTGTTTTTT. Translated: CASSELLPRTGELFF.

This chain's CDR3 is CASSYHDRPGSPLHF. The CDR3 DNA sequence: TGTGCCAGCAGTTACCATGACAGGCCCGGGTCACCCCTCCACTTT. This chain uses TRBV6-5 with TRBJ1-6; D might be TRBD1 (6 bases). Germline assignment: CDR1 MNHEY and CDR2 SVGAGI. V lost 2 bases and J lost 10, with 15 bases in between. The CDR3 is 15 amino acids.

This clone has just one count. The V gene is TRBV19, the J gene TRBJ1-5; weak D call: TRBD1 (6 bases). Trimming shortened V by 6 bases and J by 0 bases, and 12 bases separated the two germline ends. From germline, CDR1 is LNHDA and CDR2 SQIVND (reference sequence). CDR3 length: 15 residues. This CDR3 is CASRSQGNSNQPQHF. Here the CDR3 DNA reads TGTGCCAGTAGGTCACAGGGTAATAGCAATCAGCCCCAGCATTTT.

The rearrangement joins TRBV9 to TRBJ2-3; possible D gene TRBD1, 6 bases. V lost 1 base and J 3 bases, leaving 12 bases between the germline ends. Germline V CDR1 and CDR2: SGDLS, YYNGEE. The CDR3 loop spans 15 amino acids. CDR3 in DNA: TGTGCCAGCAGCGTAAACCCCAGGGGAACAGATACGCAGTATTTT. Translated, it gives CASSVNPRGTDTQYF.

V usage is TRBV2 and J usage is TRBJ2-1; 7 nucleotides line up with TRBD1. Germline CDR1 is SNHLY and CDR2 is FYNNEI. V lost 8 bases, J lost 1 base, and 5 bases stayed unmatched. The CDR3 length is 14 residues. The CDR3 sequence: CASVWDSSYNEQFF. CDR3 DNA: TGTGCCAGCGTCTGGGACAGTTCCTACAATGAGCAGTTCTTC.

The CDR3 is CASSFRNQPQHF. The CDR3 nucleotides read TGTGCCAGCAGCTTTAGAAATCAGCCCCAGCATTTT. The V call is TRBV7-9, the J call TRBJ1-5; D gene unclear. With 3 bases removed from V and 4 bases from J, the gap between germline ends came to 4 bases. CDR1 and CDR2 (germline): SEHNR, FQNEAQ (reference sequence). The CDR3 runs 12 residues.

V is TRBV2 and J is TRBJ2-7; D not certain. Trimming removed 3 bases at V and 7 bases at J, with 10 bases between. In germline, CDR1 is SNHLY, CDR2 FYNNEI. The CDR3 is 12 residues long. CDR3: CASSDWPGEQYF. In DNA, the CDR3 is TGTGCCAGCAGTGACTGGCCTGGTGAGCAGTACTTC.